These 15 T cell receptor beta chains were all obtained from the same sample, sequenced in a study of Ad26.COV2.S vaccination and SARS-CoV-2 variants. Treatment described: around 19 received Ad26.COV2.S at low or high dose, single or two shots; 5 received placebo; per-sample allocation not given. The study sampled participants on day 63 after the first vaccine or placebo injection. The protocol was immunoSEQ multiplex PCR, while the TCRdb copy is restricted to in-frame clones and leaves out a portion. This sample has more than 300,000 clones, with 86% found just once. Source: peripheral blood, taken in a trial of Ad26.COV2.S vaccine versus placebo. These receptors originate from a person aged 18 to 59 who received the Ad26.COV2.S COVID-19 vaccine or a placebo.

The chain recombines TRBV6-1 with TRBJ2-4; 10 bases are a match to TRBD1. CDR3 size: 20 residues. Germline loops: CDR1 MNHNS, CDR2 SASEGT. The V segment lost 4 bases and the J segment 1 base; nucleotides outside the gene matches: 16. CDR3 region: CASSVGPGQGFRYAKNIQYF. As DNA, the CDR3 is TGTGCCAGCAGTGTCGGACCGGGACAGGGGTTCCGTTACGCCAAAAACATTCAGTACTTC.

This chain links TRBV6-5 with TRBJ1-6, with 11 nucleotides matching TRBD1. The germline CDR1 and CDR2 sequences are MNHEY and SVGAGI. V gave up 6 bases and J gave up 7 bases; unmatched junction bases: 5. The CDR3 extends over 15 amino acids. The CDR3 region is CASSTGTGGNSPLHF. Written as DNA, the CDR3 is TGTGCCAGCAGCACCGGGACAGGGGGAAATTCACCCCTCCACTTT.

This chain connects TRBV10-3 to TRBJ1-5; D uncertain. CDR1 and CDR2 (germline): ENHRY, SYGVKD. The V end lost 8 bases, the J end lost 0 bases, and 20 bases lay between the germline ends. The CDR3 is 17 amino acids. The CDR3 loop is CAIGGRIAINSNQPQHF. The CDR3 DNA is TGTGCCATCGGTGGACGGATAGCGATTAATAGCAATCAGCCCCAGCATTTT.

This clone was seen more than once but under ten times. The chain couples TRBV21-1 to TRBJ1-1; the table's TRBD1 call for D was not verified on the DNA. TRBV21-1 is labeled a pseudogene. The CDR3 length is 15 residues. The CDR3: CASRGPIIPGAEAFF. The CDR3 bases are TGTGCCAGCAGGGGTCCGATAATTCCAGGGGCTGAAGCTTTCTTT.

The CDR3 sequence: CASSQDPSGNTIYF. The CDR3 DNA reads TGTGCCAGCAGCCAAGACCCCTCTGGAAACACCATATATTTT. J is TRBJ1-3 and V is TRBV5-4; D unresolved. Germline CDR1 and CDR2: SGHNT and YYREEE (reference sequence). The CDR3 extends over 14 amino acids. Trimming removed 4 bases at V and 0 bases at J, with 8 bases between. Complete variable domain (other parts from reference TRBV5-4 and TRBJ1-3): ETGVTQSPTHLIKTRGQQVTLRCSSQSGHNTVSWYQQALGQGPQFIFQYYREEENGRGNFPPRFSGLQFPNYSSELNVNALELDDSALYLCASSQDPSGNTIYFGEGSWLTVV.

This clone was recorded a few times. The gene calls are TRBV27 and TRBJ2-7, with 7 bases lining up with TRBD1. After removal of 6 bases from V and 4 bases from J, the junction contained 6 bases not matched to a gene. CDR1 and CDR2 from the germline V gene are MNHEY and SMNVEV (reference sequence). The CDR3 has 13 residues. The CDR3 region has the DNA TGTGCCAGCAGCCCCTCACAGGGGTACGAGCAGTACTTC. Its translation is CASSPSQGYEQYF.

J is TRBJ2-7 and V is TRBV5-1, with TRBD2 matching over 8 bases. The CDR3 extends over 14 amino acids. Germline-derived CDR1 and CDR2 are SGHRS and YFSETQ. The trim removed 5 bases at V and 4 bases at J, leaving 8 bases unmatched. The CDR3 nucleotides are TGCGCCAGCAGACCCTTAAGCGGGAGATACGAGCAGTACTTC. Its protein product is CASRPLSGRYEQYF.

The genes are TRBV3-1 (or the pseudogene TRBV3-2) and TRBJ1-3; 7 nucleotides align to TRBD1. After removal of 4 bases from V and 8 bases from J, the junction contained 5 bases not matched to a gene. The CDR3 has 13 amino acids. From germline, CDR1 is LGHDT and CDR2 YNNKEL (reference sequence). CDR3 bases: TGTGCCAGCAGCCGACAGGGTCGGGACACCATATATTTT. This gives the protein CASSRQGRDTIYF.

V is TRBV30 and J is TRBJ2-1; D unclear. Trimming left V 1 base short and J 4 bases short, with 5 bases between. Germline V gene lookup returns CDR1 GTSNPN and CDR2 SVGIG (reference sequence). The CDR3 spans 12 residues. This chain's CDR3 is CAWSGQYNEQFF. DNA for the CDR3: TGTGCCTGGAGTGGTCAATACAATGAGCAGTTCTTC.

This chain connects TRBV15 to TRBJ1-6, with D hard to call. Germline values: CDR1 LNHNV, CDR2 YYDKDF (reference sequence). The CDR3 runs 13 residues. CDR3 protein: CGTHVSYNSPLHF. As DNA, the CDR3 is TGTGGGACTCATGTCTCCTATAATTCACCCCTCCACTTT.

The chain is built from TRBV4-2 and TRBJ2-1; TRBD2 matches at 9 bases. The germline V gene encodes CDR1 LGHNA and CDR2 YNFKEQ. The CDR3 is made up of 16 amino acids. The ends lost 6 bases at V and 7 bases at J; junction bases unmatched: 13. The CDR3 DNA follows: TGTGCCAGCAGAAGACTAGCGGAGTCCCGGGGGAATGAGCAGTTCTTC. Translated: CASRRLAESRGNEQFF.

V and J are TRBV28 and TRBJ1-5; no definite D call. The germline V gene encodes CDR1 MDHEN and CDR2 SYDVKM. The CDR3 totals 15 residues. V was cut by 2 bases and J by 3 bases, with 11 bases left in between. CDR3 amino acids: CASSLRRAANQPQHF. The CDR3 DNA reads as TGTGCCAGCAGTTTACGGAGGGCAGCCAATCAGCCCCAGCATTTT.

The chain links TRBV5-5 to TRBJ2-7; tentatively, D is TRBD1 (5 bases). CDR3 length: 14 amino acids. V was trimmed by 0 bases and J by 5 bases, leaving 12 bases between them. The V gene's germline CDR1 is SGHKS and CDR2 YYEKEE (reference sequence). This CDR3 reads CASSLEGVANEQYF. CDR3 DNA: TGTGCCAGCAGCTTGGAAGGGGTGGCAAACGAGCAGTACTTC.

Only one count was recorded for this clone. The chain has TRBV7-2 and TRBJ1-5; D remains unclear. V was cut by 3 bases and J by 4 bases, with 10 bases left in between. CDR1 is SGHTA, CDR2 FQGNSA, per germline. The CDR3 runs to 14 residues. The CDR3 coding sequence is TGTGCCAGCAGCTTCCAAACGGAGAATCAGCCCCAGCATTTT. This codes for CASSFQTENQPQHF.

This clone was counted a few times. This chain joins TRBV6-5 and TRBJ2-3; D gene uncertain. The germline V gene has CDR1 MNHEY and CDR2 SVGAGI. With 0 bases removed from V and 2 bases from J, the gap between germline ends came to 6 bases. There are 14 residues in the CDR3. The CDR3 here is CASSYSDDTDTQYF. CDR3 in DNA: TGTGCCAGCAGTTACTCGGATGACACAGATACGCAGTATTTT.